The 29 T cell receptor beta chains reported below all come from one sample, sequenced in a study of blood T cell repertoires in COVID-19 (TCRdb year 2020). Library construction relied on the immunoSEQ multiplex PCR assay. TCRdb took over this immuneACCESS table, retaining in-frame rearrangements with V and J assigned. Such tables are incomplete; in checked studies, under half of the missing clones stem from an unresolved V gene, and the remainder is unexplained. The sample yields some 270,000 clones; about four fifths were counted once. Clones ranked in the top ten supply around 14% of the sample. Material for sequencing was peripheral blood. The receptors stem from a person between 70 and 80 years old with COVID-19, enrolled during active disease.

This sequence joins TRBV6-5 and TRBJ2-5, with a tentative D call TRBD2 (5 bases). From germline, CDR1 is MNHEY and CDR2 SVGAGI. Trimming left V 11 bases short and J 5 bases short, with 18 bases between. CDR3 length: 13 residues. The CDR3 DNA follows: TGTGCCGGACGAACTTCCGGGATGGAGACCCAGTACTTC. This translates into CAGRTSGMETQYF.

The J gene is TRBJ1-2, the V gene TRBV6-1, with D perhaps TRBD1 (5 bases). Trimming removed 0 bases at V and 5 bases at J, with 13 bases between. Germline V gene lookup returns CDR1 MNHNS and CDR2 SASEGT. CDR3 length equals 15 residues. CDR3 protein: CASSEALGAVYGYTF. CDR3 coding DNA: TGTGCCAGCAGTGAAGCGCTTGGGGCAGTGTATGGCTACACCTTC.

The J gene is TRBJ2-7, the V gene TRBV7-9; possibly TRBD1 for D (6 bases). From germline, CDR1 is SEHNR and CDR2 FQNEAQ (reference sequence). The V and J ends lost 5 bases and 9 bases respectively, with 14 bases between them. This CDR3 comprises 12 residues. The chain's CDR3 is CASSPPGARQYF. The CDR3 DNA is TGTGCCAGCAGCCCCCCAGGGGCACGGCAGTACTTC.

CDR3 amino acids: CASSFTSGRASEQYF. CDR3 DNA sequence: TGTGCCAGCAGCTTTACTAGCGGGAGGGCCTCCGAGCAGTACTTC. The genes are TRBV6-4 and TRBJ2-7; 13 positions match TRBD2. Trimming took 6 bases from V and 6 from J; bases not matched to a gene: 8. Germline V CDR1 and CDR2: MRHNA, SNTAGT. The CDR3 runs to 15 residues.

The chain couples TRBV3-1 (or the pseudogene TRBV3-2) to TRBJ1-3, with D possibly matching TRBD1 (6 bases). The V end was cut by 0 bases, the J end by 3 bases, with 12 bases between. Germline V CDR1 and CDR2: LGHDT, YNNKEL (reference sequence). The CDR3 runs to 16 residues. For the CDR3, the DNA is TGTGCCAGCAGCCAAGATCTGGGGGCGCATGGAAACACCATATATTTT. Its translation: CASSQDLGAHGNTIYF.

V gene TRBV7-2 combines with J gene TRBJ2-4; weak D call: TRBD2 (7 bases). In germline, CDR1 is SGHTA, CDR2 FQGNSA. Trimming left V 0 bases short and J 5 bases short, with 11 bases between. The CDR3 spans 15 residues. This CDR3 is CASSLARGLENIQYF. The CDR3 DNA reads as TGTGCCAGCAGCTTAGCGCGGGGGCTTGAAAACATTCAGTACTTC. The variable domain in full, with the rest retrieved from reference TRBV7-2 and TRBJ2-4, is GAGVSQSPSNKVTEKGKDVELRCDPISGHTALYWYRQSLGQGLEFLIYFQGNSAPDKSGLPSDRFSAERTGGSVSTLTIQRTQQEDSAVYLCASSLARGLENIQYFGAGTRLSVL.

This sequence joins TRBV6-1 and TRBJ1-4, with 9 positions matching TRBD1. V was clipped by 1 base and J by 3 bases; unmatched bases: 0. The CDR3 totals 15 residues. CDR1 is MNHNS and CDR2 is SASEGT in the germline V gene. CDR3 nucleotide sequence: TGTGCCAGCAGTGAAGGGACAGGGGCTAATGAAAAACTGTTTTTT. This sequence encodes CASSEGTGANEKLFF.

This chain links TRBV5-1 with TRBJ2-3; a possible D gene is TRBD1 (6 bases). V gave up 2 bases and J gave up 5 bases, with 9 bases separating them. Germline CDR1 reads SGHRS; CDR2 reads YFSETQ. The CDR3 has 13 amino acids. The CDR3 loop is CASSFSGEDTQYF. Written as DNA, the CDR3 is TGCGCCAGCAGCTTTTCAGGGGAAGATACGCAGTATTTT.

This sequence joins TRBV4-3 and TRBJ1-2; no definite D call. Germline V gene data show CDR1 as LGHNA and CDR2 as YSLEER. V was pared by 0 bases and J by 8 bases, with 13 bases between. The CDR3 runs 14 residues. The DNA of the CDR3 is TGCGCCAGCAGCCAAGAAGTTTGGGCTAAGGGCTACACCTTC. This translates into CASSQEVWAKGYTF.

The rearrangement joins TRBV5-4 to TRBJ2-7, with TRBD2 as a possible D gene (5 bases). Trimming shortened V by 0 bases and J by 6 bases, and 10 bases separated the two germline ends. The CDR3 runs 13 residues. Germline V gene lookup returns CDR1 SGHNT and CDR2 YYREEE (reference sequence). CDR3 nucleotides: TGTGCCAGCAGCTTGGCTAGCCGGGCCGAGCAGTACTTC. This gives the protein CASSLASRAEQYF.

Written as DNA, the CDR3 is TGTGCCAGCAGTTTTCGCGGGGGGGGAACAGATACGCAGTATTTT. This translates into CASSFRGGGTDTQYF. The rearrangement uses TRBV2 and TRBJ2-3; 9 positions agree with TRBD2. J lost 3 bases, V lost 5 bases, and 6 bases had no gene match. CDR3 length: 15 amino acids. Germline CDR1 reads SNHLY; CDR2 reads FYNNEI.

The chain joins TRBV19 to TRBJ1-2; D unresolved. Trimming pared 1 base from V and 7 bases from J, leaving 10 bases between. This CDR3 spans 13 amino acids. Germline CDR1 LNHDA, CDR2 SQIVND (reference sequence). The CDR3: CASSIGPFLGYTF. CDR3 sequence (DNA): TGTGCCAGTAGTATAGGGCCCTTTCTTGGCTACACCTTC.

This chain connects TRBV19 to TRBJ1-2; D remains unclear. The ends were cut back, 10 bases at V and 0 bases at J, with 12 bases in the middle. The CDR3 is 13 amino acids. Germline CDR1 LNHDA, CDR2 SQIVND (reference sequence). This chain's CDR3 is CATLGGPNYGYTF. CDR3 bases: TGTGCCACACTAGGAGGGCCTAACTATGGCTACACCTTC.

The CDR3 DNA reads as TGCGCCAGCAGCAACTTGGGCCCGAACACTGAAGCTTTCTTT. It codes for CASSNLGPNTEAFF. The rearrangement uses TRBV5-1 and TRBJ1-1, with D hard to call. CDR3 length: 14 amino acids. V was clipped by 4 bases and J by 1 base, with 11 bases between them. Germline values: CDR1 SGHRS, CDR2 YFSETQ.

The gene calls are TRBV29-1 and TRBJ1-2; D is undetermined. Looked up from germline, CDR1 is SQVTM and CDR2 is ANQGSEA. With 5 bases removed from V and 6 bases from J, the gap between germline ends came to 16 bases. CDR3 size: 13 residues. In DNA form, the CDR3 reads TGCAGCGTTCAACGGGTAAGCTCGGATGGCTACACCTTC. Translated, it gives CSVQRVSSDGYTF.

The CDR3 reads CASSTQGLEQYF. Here the CDR3 DNA reads TGTGCCAGCAGTACTCAGGGCCTCGAGCAGTACTTC. V and J are TRBV12-3 or TRBV12-4 and TRBJ2-7; weak D call: TRBD1 (5 bases). V shed 5 bases and J shed 6 bases, with 11 bases lying between them. The CDR3 is 12 amino acids.

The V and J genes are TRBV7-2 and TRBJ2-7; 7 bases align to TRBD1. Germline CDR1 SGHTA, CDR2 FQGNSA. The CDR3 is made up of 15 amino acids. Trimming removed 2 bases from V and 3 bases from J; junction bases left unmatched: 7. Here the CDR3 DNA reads TGTGCCAGCAGCTTATTAGGGGGCTTTCGCTACGAGCAGTACTTC. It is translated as CASSLLGGFRYEQYF.

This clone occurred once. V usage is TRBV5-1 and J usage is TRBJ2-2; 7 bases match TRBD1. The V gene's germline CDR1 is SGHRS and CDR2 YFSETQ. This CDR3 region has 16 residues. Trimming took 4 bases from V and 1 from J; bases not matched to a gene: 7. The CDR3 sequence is CASSERQGQNTGELFF. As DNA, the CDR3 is TGCGCCAGCAGCGAGAGACAGGGACAGAACACCGGGGAGCTGTTTTTT.

CDR3 coding DNA: TGTGCCAGCTCACCATCTCTTACCGGGTTGGCCGGGGAGCTGTTTTTT. Its translation is CASSPSLTGLAGELFF. The J gene is TRBJ2-2, the V gene TRBV18, with D unresolved. In germline, CDR1 is KGHSH, CDR2 LQKENI. This CDR3 is 16 amino acids long. Trimming stripped 2 bases from V and 6 bases from J, with 16 bases between.

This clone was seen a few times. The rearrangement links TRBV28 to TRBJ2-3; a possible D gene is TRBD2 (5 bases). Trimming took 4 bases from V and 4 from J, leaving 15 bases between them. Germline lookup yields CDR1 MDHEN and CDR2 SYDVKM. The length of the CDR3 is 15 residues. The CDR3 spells CASSSRTGYADTQYF. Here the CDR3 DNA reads TGTGCCAGCAGTTCCCGGACGGGATACGCAGATACGCAGTATTTT.

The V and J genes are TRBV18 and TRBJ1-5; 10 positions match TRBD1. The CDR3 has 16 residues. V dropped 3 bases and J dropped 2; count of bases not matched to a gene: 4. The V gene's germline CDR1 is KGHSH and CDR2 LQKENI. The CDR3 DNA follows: TGTGCCAGCTCACCCCCTGGGACAGGGGGCAATCAGCCCCAGCATTTT. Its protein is CASSPPGTGGNQPQHF.

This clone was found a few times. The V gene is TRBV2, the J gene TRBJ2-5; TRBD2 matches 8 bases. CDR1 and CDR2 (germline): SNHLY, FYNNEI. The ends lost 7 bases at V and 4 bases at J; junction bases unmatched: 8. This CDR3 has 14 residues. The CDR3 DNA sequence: TGTGCCAGCAAGAACGGCGGGGGGAGAGAGACCCAGTACTTC. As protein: CASKNGGGRETQYF.

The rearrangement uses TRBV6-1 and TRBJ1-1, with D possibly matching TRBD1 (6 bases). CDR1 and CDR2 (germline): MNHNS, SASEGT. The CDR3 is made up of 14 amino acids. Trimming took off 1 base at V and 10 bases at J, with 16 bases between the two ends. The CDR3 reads CASSEDIRGRAAFF. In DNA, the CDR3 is TGTGCCAGCAGTGAAGACATCAGGGGTCGGGCAGCTTTCTTT.

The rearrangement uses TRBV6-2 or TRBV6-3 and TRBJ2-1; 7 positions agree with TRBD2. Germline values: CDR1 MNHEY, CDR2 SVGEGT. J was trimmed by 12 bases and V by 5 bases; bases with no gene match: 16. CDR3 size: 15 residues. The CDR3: CASSTGLVDLVWQFF. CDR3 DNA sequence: TGTGCCAGCAGTACAGGACTAGTAGACTTAGTGTGGCAGTTCTTC.

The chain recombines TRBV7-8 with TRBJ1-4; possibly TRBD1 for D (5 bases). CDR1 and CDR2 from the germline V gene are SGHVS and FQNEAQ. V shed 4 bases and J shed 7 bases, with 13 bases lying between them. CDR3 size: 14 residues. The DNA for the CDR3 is TGTGCCAGCAGCTACAGGTTAGGTAGTGAAAAACTGTTTTTT. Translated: CASSYRLGSEKLFF.

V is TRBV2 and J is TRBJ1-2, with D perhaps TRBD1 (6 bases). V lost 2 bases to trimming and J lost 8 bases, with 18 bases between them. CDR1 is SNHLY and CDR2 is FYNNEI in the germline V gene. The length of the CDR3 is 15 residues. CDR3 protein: CASSETQGSYGGYTF. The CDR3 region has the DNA TGTGCCAGCAGTGAAACTCAGGGGAGCTATGGAGGCTACACCTTC.

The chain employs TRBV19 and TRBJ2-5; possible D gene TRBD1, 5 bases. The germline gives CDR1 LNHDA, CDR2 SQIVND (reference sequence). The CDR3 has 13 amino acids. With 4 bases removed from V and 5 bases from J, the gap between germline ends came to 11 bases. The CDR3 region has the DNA TGTGCCAGTAGTACCCGACAGAAGGAGACCCAGTACTTC. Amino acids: CASSTRQKETQYF.

The CDR3 is CASSSPRTAYEQYF. CDR3 bases: TGTGCCAGCAGCTCCCCCCGGACAGCCTACGAGCAGTACTTC. The chain uses TRBV6-2 or TRBV6-3 and TRBJ2-7, with D perhaps TRBD1 (6 bases). This CDR3 is 14 amino acids long. Trimming stripped 6 bases from V and 2 bases from J, with 14 bases between. From germline, CDR1 is MNHEY and CDR2 SVGEGT.

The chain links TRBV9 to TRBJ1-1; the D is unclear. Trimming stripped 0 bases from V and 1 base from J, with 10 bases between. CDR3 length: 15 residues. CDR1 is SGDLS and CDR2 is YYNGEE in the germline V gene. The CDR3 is CASSVVAAQNTEAFF. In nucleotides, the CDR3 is TGTGCCAGCAGCGTAGTAGCGGCACAGAACACTGAAGCTTTCTTT.